These 16 T cell receptor beta chains were all obtained from the same sample, sequenced in a study of T-cell reconstitution after alpha-beta-depleted transplantation in children. Molecular barcoding with unique molecular identifiers was used for the TCRbeta library. TCRdb itself ran the PCR reads through MiXCR, one entry per CDR3 protein. Here the sample spans 500,000 to 750,000 distinct CDR3 sequences, 25% to 30% being singletons. The input for sequencing was PBMCs, taken before TCRalphabeta/CD19-depleted stem cell transplant. The origin of the receptors is a boy in the first two years of life with Wiskott-Aldrich syndrome, due to receive a stem cell transplant.

In its sample, this clonotype was seen a few times. The rearrangement links TRBV29-1 to TRBJ2-5; no definite D call. Germline assignment: CDR1 SQVTM and CDR2 ANQGSEA. The length of the CDR3 is 13 residues. Trimming cost V 7 bases and J 0 bases, with 12 bases left between them. This CDR3 is CSAHPLNQETQYF. The CDR3 nucleotides are TGCAGCGCCCACCCACTGAACCAAGAGACCCAGTACTTC. Full variable domain (rest looked up from reference TRBV29-1 and TRBJ2-5): SAVISQKPSRDICQRGTSLTIQCQVDSQVTMMFWYRQQPGQSLTLIATANQGSEATYESGFVIDKFPISRPNLTFSTLTVSNMSPEDSSIYLCSAHPLNQETQYFGPGTRLLVL.

This chain connects TRBV10-3 to TRBJ1-2; 12 bases match TRBD1. The V gene end was trimmed by 4 bases and the J gene end by 6 bases; junction bases not matched to a gene: 3. This CDR3 has 14 residues. Germline V gene sequence: CDR1 ENHRY, CDR2 SYGVKD. The chain's CDR3 is CAISVGQGAHGYTF. As DNA, the CDR3 is TGTGCCATCAGTGTGGGACAGGGGGCCCATGGCTACACCTTC.

The gene calls are TRBV5-1 and TRBJ2-6; D is ambiguous. The germline CDR1 and CDR2 sequences are SGHRS and YFSETQ. The CDR3 is 14 amino acids. Between the trimmed V and J ends, which lost 7 bases and 4 bases, there was a span of 12 bases. The CDR3 reads CASLPDPGANVLTF. The DNA for the CDR3 is TGCGCCAGCCTCCCGGACCCAGGGGCCAACGTCCTGACTTTC.

The chain uses TRBV5-1 and TRBJ2-1; TRBD1 agrees at 12 bases. This CDR3 contains 17 residues. The V segment lost 0 bases and the J segment 9 bases; nucleotides outside the gene matches: 10. Looked up from germline, CDR1 is SGHRS and CDR2 is YFSETQ. CDR3 amino acids: CASSLAGTGGIYGEQFF. In DNA, the CDR3 is TGCGCCAGCAGCTTGGCCGGGACAGGGGGCATCTATGGTGAGCAGTTCTTC.

V gene TRBV7-2 combines with J gene TRBJ1-5; no definite D call. This CDR3 is 16 amino acids long. V shed 5 bases and J shed 4 bases, with 18 bases lying between them. Germline CDR1 is SGHTA and CDR2 is FQGNSA. The DNA for the CDR3 is TGTGCCAGCAGCCTTGTCGGCAGTCCCAGTAATCAGCCCCAGCATTTT. This encodes CASSLVGSPSNQPQHF.

The V and J genes are TRBV3-1 and TRBJ2-2, with 7 bases matching TRBD2. The ends lost 8 bases at V and 6 bases at J; junction bases unmatched: 18. The CDR3 loop spans 17 amino acids. CDR1 LGHDT and CDR2 YNNKEL come from the germline V gene (reference sequence). CDR3 protein: CASRERSAGVKAGELFF. The CDR3 region has the DNA TGTGCCAGCCGCGAACGTTCGGCGGGAGTTAAGGCCGGGGAGCTGTTTTTT.

The rearrangement joins TRBV20-1 to TRBJ2-5; 12 bases agree with TRBD2. With 5 bases clipped from V and 4 bases from J, the junction kept 11 bases outside the gene matches. The CDR3 length is 16 residues. CDR1 and CDR2 from the germline V gene are DFQATT and SNEGSKA (reference sequence). CDR3 sequence reads: CSALDRTSGMLETQYF. CDR3 coding DNA: TGCAGTGCTCTGGATAGGACTAGCGGGATGTTAGAGACCCAGTACTTC.

The CDR3 DNA sequence: TGTGCCAGCGGATTTCGGCGGCGTGGCACTGAAGCTTTCTTT. Translated: CASGFRRRGTEAFF. The V and J genes are TRBV28 and TRBJ1-1; D not resolved. CDR3 size: 14 residues. V lost 8 bases to trimming and J lost 4 bases, with 17 bases between them. The germline CDR1 and CDR2 sequences are MDHEN and SYDVKM.

The chain has TRBV25-1 and TRBJ2-3; D not resolved. CDR3 length: 17 residues. Trimming left V 0 bases short and J 0 bases short, with 13 bases between. From germline, CDR1 is MGHDK and CDR2 SYGVNS. CDR3 DNA sequence: TGTGCCAGCAGTGAATACCGGACGGCCCTTAGCACAGATACGCAGTATTTT. Amino acid sequence: CASSEYRTALSTDTQYF.

In this sample, this clonotype turned up a few times. V and J are TRBV10-3 and TRBJ2-1; a possible D gene is TRBD2 (7 bases). Germline values: CDR1 ENHRY, CDR2 SYGVKD. The CDR3 length is 15 residues. Trimming took 4 bases from V and 5 from J, leaving 15 bases between them. The CDR3 DNA is TGTGCCATCAGTGGGATGAGGGGGGGTGACAATGAGCAGTTCTTC. Protein sequence: CAISGMRGGDNEQFF.

The chain combines TRBV20-1 with TRBJ1-5; maybe TRBD1 (5 bases). The germline gives CDR1 DFQATT, CDR2 SNEGSKA (reference sequence). Deletions cut 0 bases from V and 3 bases from J, with 15 bases between. There are 16 residues in the CDR3. CDR3 residues: CSARDSRTGVNQPQHF. For the CDR3, the DNA is TGCAGTGCTAGAGATAGCCGCACAGGAGTCAATCAGCCCCAGCATTTT.

V usage is TRBV7-9 and J usage is TRBJ2-5, with TRBD2 identical over 8 bases. Per germline, CDR1 SEHNR and CDR2 FQNEAQ (reference sequence). This CDR3 is 17 amino acids long. V shed 7 bases and J 5 bases; nucleotides not matched to a gene: 18. The chain's CDR3 is CASTRGTSLTVGETQYF. CDR3 in DNA: TGTGCCAGCACCCGGGGGACTAGTCTTACGGTCGGGGAGACCCAGTACTTC.

This clonotype was counted only a few times. The J gene is TRBJ2-3, the V gene TRBV24-1, with a weak D call TRBD2 (6 bases). Deletions cut 3 bases from V and 1 base from J, with 13 bases between. The CDR3 covers 16 residues. The germline V gene has CDR1 KGHDR and CDR2 SFDVKD. For the CDR3, the DNA is TGTGCCACCAGTGATCCTCGGGAGTTGGGCACAGATACGCAGTATTTT. Its protein product is CATSDPRELGTDTQYF.

This chain joins TRBV20-1 and TRBJ2-7; 10 positions agree with TRBD2. J gave up 3 bases and V 3 bases, and 5 bases lay outside the gene matches. The germline V gene has CDR1 DFQATT and CDR2 SNEGSKA (reference sequence). The CDR3 runs 14 residues. CDR3 coding DNA: TGCAGTGCTAGTATACAGCGGGGGGGCTACGAGCAGTACTTC. This codes for CSASIQRGGYEQYF.

There are a few counts of this clonotype. The chain is built from TRBV7-8 and TRBJ1-5; D unclear. The length of the CDR3 is 14 residues. V gave up 0 bases and J gave up 2 bases, with 5 bases separating them. Germline CDR1 is SGHVS and CDR2 is FQNEAQ. The CDR3 sequence: CASSLAIGNQPQHF. CDR3 sequence (DNA): TGTGCCAGCAGCTTAGCTATTGGCAATCAGCCCCAGCATTTT.

This clonotype was counted only a few times. V gene TRBV20-1 combines with J gene TRBJ1-5; a weak D match, TRBD1 (6 bases). CDR1 is DFQATT, CDR2 SNEGSKA, per germline (reference sequence). The V and J ends lost 2 bases and 7 bases respectively, with 12 bases between them. CDR3 length: 13 amino acids. The CDR3 nucleotides are TGCAGTGCTAGATTCGGGACACTCCAGCCCCAGCATTTT. This sequence encodes CSARFGTLQPQHF.